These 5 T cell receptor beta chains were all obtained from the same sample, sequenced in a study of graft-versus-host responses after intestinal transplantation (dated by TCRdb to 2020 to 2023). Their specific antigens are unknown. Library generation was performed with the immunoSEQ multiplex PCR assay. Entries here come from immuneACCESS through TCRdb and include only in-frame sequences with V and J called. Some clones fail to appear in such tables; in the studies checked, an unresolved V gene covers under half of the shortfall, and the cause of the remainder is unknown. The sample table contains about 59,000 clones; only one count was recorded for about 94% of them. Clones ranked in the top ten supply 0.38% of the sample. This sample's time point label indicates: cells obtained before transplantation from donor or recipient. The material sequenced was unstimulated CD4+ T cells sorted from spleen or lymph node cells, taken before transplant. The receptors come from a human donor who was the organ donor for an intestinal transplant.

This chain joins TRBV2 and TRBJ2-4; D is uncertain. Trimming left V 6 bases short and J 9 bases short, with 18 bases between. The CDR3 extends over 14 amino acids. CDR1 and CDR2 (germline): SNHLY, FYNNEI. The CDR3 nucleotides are TGTGCCAGCAGCGTCCACCCCCCAAAGAGCATTCAGTACTTC. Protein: CASSVHPPKSIQYF. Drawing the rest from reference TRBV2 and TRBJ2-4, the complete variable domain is EPEVTQTPSHQVTQMGQEVILRCVPISNHLYFYWYRQILGQKVEFLVSFYNNEISEKSEIFDDQFSVERPDGSNFTLKIRSTKLEDSAMYFCASSVHPPKSIQYFGAGTRLSVL.

In nucleotides, the CDR3 is TGTGCCAGCAGTGGGACTGACTATACGCAGTATTTT. The encoded protein is CASSGTDYTQYF. The chain uses TRBV25-1 and TRBJ2-3, with D perhaps matching TRBD2 (5 bases). Germline CDR1 and CDR2: MGHDK and SYGVNS. Between the trimmed V and J ends, which lost 4 bases and 7 bases, there was a span of 9 bases. The CDR3 loop spans 12 amino acids.

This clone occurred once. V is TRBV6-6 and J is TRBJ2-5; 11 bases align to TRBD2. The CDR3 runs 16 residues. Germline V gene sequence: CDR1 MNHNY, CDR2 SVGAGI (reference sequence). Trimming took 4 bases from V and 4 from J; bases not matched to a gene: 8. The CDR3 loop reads CASSFLSGGASETQYF. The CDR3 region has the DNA TGTGCCAGCAGTTTCCTTAGCGGGGGGGCCTCAGAGACCCAGTACTTC.

This CDR3 is CASSQEWGDRGYEQYF. In DNA form, the CDR3 reads TGCGCCAGCAGCCAAGAATGGGGGGACAGGGGGTACGAGCAGTACTTC. The chain is built from TRBV4-3 and TRBJ2-5; TRBD1 aligns across 11 bases. The DNA end lines up better with TRBJ2-7; the J call may be wrong. Germline V gives CDR1 LGHNA, CDR2 YSLEER. This CDR3 has 16 amino acids.

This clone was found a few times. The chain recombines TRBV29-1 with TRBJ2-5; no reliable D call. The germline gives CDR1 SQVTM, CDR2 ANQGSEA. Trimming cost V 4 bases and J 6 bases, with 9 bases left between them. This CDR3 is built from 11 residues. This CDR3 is CSVAGMKTQYF. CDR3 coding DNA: TGCAGCGTTGCAGGTATGAAGACCCAGTACTTC.